The clone carrying this T cell receptor beta chain was observed at least ten times. Its antigen is not identified. These data originate in a study of human T cells and chemical hapten exposure. The overall study: The study patch tested 0.01% DPC on the upper back and read results at 6 days. Findings and caveats of the study: Since the donors had alopecia, their immune response may not be the same as that of healthy people.

The time point here: pre-sensitization, week 0. Treatment given: therapeutic diphenylcyclopropenone sensitization with weekly scalp DPC. Original data processing: Sample-level TCR yields exhibited a median of around 100,000, with a range of about 23,224 to 690,600. Via MiXCR, TCRdb re-called the RACE reads, giving one row per CDR3 protein. The V and J calls and clone size are TCRdb's, not the authors'. Of 65,000 to 70,000 distinct CDR3 sequences listed, approximately 10% are singletons. This material consisted of whole blood, taken in connection with sensitization to the hapten diphenylcyclopropenone (DPC). The receptor's source is a woman aged 50 to 60 with alopecia areata. Some clones in this sample may be carry-over from other donors' samples.

CDR3 in amino acids: CASSQPFRPTDTQYF. The DNA for the CDR3 is TGTGCCAGCAGCCAACCCTTCCGCCCCACAGATACGCAGTATTTT. V is TRBV3-1 and J is TRBJ2-3; no clear D. This CDR3 region has 15 residues. Trimming cost V 2 bases and J 2 bases, with 11 bases left between them. Germline V gene sequence: CDR1 LGHDT, CDR2 YNNKEL (reference sequence).